Presented here are 2 T cell receptor beta chains from one specimen sequenced in a study of blood T cell repertoires in COVID-19. Sequencing used immunoSEQ multiplex PCR; TCRdb keeps in-frame clones, though not all of them. Of 250,000 to 400,000 clones detected, 85% appear once; the ten largest clones hold 1.5% to 2%. The sequenced material came from PBMCs or T cells enriched from blood (not recorded which). The receptors originated from a woman younger than 45 who had been exposed to COVID-19.

The rearrangement uses TRBV20-1 and TRBJ1-2; no clear D. V was shortened by 6 bases and J by 7 bases, with 9 bases between the two germline ends. This CDR3 comprises 10 residues. The germline V gene encodes CDR1 DFQATT and CDR2 SNEGSKA (reference sequence). Here the CDR3 DNA reads TGCAGTGCGGGAGGTGGTGGCTACACCTTC. It yields the protein CSAGGGGYTF.

J is TRBJ2-7 and V is TRBV2; 10 bases fit TRBD2. In germline, CDR1 is SNHLY, CDR2 FYNNEI. The CDR3 covers 16 residues. The V segment lost 8 bases and the J segment 7 bases; nucleotides outside the gene matches: 17. The DNA of the CDR3 is TGTGCCAGCCGGAGGAAGCGGGAGGGCCCTACGGGTGAGCAGTACTTC. It specifies CASRRKREGPTGEQYF.